This T cell receptor (beta chain) was captured by sequencing in a study of spatial heterogeneity in lung cancer (dated by TCRdb to the late 2010s). The study in broad terms: Beta-chain transcripts were consistently detected in greater numbers than alpha-chain transcripts, which likely reflects a higher abundance of beta-chain transcripts. In the raw uncorrected reads, each unique combination of TCR and UMI appeared more than ten times on average. The study quantitatively compared TCR alpha and beta repertoires across multiple tumor regions, matched nontumor lung and blood in non-small cell lung cancer. The study linked features of the TCR repertoire to counts of nonsynonymous mutations, which were determined by whole-exome sequencing of tumor tissue. Both alpha and beta chains were TCR-sequenced in samples taken at surgery, namely 220 tumor regions, approximately 63 matched nontumor lung samples and 50 to 60 PBMC samples.

The library was obtained by 5' RACE. The run used a NextSeq 500. In the TCR library protocol, a unique molecular identifier was attached to each TCR cDNA molecule so that PCR and sequencing errors could be corrected. The paper's data handling went like this. Decombinator tools were used for TCR identification, UMI-based error correction and CDR3 extraction. Expanded TCRs were defined as those above a frequency of 2 per 1,000, corresponding to the top 1% of the tumor frequency distribution. Each repertoire was subsampled 100 times to 5,000 TCRs, after which Renyi diversity was computed with the R vegan package. CDR3 similarity networks were built from amino acid triplet string-kernel similarity, connecting CDR3s with pairwise similarity above 0.82. The raw public reads went through TCRdb reprocessing: fastp at Q25, MiXCR clone calling, in-frame beta chains kept. Under each unique CDR3 protein, matching rows form one entry showing the most common genes and DNA. These V and J calls originate from TCRdb's pipeline instead of the authors' own analysis. Across this sample there are tens of thousands of distinct CDR3 sequences, with 3.1% seen only once. About 37% of the sample rests with the top ten.

Relative to germline, V is 6 bases shorter and J is 4 bases shorter, with 22 bases between their ends. The cysteine opens and the phenylalanine closes a CDR3 of 15 amino acids. Only CDR3 DNA is held: 45 bases, read in frame from base 1. Looking up the germline V gene (reference sequence) yields CDR1 DFQATT and CDR2 SNEGSKA. Only a few counts were recorded for this clonotype. What antigen it recognizes has not been identified. No clone much larger than this one lies a single base away; base qualities are absent. According to the study, the label for this sample's time point signals: sample taken at primary tumor resection. The donors were fewer than 90 patients from the lung TRACERx cohort who had early-stage, untreated non-small cell lung cancer. Whole RNA extracted from tumor and nontumor lung tissue, or from cryopreserved PBMC samples, was used for TCR sequencing without cell sorting. Only patients with enough RNA available from two or more tumor regions were chosen for TCR sequencing. Before selection, tumor and adjacent nontumor lung specimens were reviewed by a lung pathologist.

Here is what the overall study found, with its caveats: Confirming at a functional level the hypothesis that regional TCRs recognize regional mutations was considered to require additional single-cell paired TCR alpha and beta sequencing.

The source was normal lung tissue next to the tumor, collected at surgery. This sequence was found in a male donor with early-stage non-small cell lung cancer. The sequence links TRBV20-1 to TRBJ2-7; a tentative D match to TRBD2 spans 6 bases. Here the CDR3 is given as CSAPTQAGGRYEQYF. The DNA reads as follows: TGCAGTGCACCCACCCAGGCCGGGGGTCGGTACGAGCAGTACTTC.